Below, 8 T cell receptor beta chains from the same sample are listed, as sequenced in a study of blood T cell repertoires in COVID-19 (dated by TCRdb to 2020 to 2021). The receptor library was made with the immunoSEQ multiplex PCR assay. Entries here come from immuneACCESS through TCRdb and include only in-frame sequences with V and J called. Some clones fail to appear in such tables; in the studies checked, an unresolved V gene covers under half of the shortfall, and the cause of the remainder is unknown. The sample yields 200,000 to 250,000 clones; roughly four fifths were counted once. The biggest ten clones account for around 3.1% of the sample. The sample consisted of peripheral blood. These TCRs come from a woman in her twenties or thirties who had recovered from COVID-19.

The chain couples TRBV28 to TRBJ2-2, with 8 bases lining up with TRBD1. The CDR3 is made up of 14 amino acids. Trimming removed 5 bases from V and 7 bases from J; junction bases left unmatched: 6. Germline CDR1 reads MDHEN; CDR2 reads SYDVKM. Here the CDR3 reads CASSLGQGSGELFF. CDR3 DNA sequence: TGTGCCAGCAGTCTAGGACAGGGAAGCGGGGAGCTGTTTTTT.

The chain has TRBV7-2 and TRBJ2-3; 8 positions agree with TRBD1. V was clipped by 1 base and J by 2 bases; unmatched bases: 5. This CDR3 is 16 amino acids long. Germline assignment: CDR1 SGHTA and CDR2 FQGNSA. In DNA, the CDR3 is TGTGCCAGCAGCTTAGGAGGGACAGGAGTCACAGATACGCAGTATTTT. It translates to CASSLGGTGVTDTQYF.

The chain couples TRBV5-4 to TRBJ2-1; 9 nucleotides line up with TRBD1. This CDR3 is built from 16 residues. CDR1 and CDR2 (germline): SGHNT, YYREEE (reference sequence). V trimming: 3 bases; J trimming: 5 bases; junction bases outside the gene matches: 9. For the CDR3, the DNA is TGTGCCAGCAGCTCGCCCCGGGACAGGGTTCACAATGAGCAGTTCTTC. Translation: CASSSPRDRVHNEQFF.

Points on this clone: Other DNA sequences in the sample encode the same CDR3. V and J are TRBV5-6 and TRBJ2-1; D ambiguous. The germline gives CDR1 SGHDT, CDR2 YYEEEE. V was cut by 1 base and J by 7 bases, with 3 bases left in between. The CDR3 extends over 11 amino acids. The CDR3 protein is CASSLYNEQFF. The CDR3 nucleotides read TGTGCCAGCAGCTTGTATAATGAGCAGTTCTTC.

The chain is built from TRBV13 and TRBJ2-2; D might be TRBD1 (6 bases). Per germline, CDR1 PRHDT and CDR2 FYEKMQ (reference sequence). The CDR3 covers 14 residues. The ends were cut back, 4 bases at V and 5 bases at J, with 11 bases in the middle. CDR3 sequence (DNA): TGTGCCAGCAGCTCCCGGGACATTACCGGGGAGCTGTTTTTT. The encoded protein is CASSSRDITGELFF.

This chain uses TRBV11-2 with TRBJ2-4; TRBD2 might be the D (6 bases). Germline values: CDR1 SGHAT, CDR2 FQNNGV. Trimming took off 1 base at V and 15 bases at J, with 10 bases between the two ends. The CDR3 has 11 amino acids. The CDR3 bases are TGTGCCAGCAGCTTAGTGGCGGAGGGGTACTTC. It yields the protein CASSLVAEGYF.

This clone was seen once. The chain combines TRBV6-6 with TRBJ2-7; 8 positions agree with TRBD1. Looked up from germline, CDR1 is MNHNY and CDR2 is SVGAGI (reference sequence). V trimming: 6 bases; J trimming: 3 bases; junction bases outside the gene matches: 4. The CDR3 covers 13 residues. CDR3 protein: CASRIDRGYEQYF. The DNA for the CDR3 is TGTGCCAGCAGAATCGACAGGGGCTACGAGCAGTACTTC.

The CDR3 region is CASSFGTSGIHSYNEQFF. The CDR3 DNA reads TGTGCCAGCAGCTTCGGGACTAGCGGGATTCACTCCTACAATGAGCAGTTCTTC. V and J are TRBV5-4 and TRBJ2-1; 13 bases line up with TRBD2. Germline CDR1 is SGHNT and CDR2 is YYREEE (reference sequence). V trimming: 2 bases; J trimming: 0 bases; junction bases outside the gene matches: 5. There are 18 residues in the CDR3.